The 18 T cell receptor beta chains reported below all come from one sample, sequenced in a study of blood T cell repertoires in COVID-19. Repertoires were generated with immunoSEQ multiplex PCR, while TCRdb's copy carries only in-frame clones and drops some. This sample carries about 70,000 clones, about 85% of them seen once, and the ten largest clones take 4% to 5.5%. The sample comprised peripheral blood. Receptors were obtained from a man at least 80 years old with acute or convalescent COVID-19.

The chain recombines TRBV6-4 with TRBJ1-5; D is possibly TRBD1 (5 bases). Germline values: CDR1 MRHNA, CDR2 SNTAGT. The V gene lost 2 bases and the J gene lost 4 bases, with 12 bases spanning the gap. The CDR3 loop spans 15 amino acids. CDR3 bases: TGTGCCAGCAGTGACGGGTCGTCAGGGAATCAGCCCCAGCATTTT. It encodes CASSDGSSGNQPQHF.

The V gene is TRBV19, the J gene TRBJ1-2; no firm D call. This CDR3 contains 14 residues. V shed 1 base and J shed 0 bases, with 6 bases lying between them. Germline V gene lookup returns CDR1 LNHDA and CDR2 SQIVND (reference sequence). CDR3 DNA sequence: TGTGCCAGTAGTATAGTACAGACTAACTATGGCTACACCTTC. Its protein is CASSIVQTNYGYTF.

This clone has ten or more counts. This CDR3 is CASSILASEAGEQFF. The CDR3 DNA reads as TGTGCCAGTAGTATCCTAGCGTCCGAGGCGGGTGAGCAGTTCTTC. The chain couples TRBV19 to TRBJ2-1; a possible D gene is TRBD2 (6 bases). Per germline, CDR1 LNHDA and CDR2 SQIVND (reference sequence). Trimming left V 3 bases short and J 9 bases short, with 18 bases between. This CDR3 comprises 15 residues.

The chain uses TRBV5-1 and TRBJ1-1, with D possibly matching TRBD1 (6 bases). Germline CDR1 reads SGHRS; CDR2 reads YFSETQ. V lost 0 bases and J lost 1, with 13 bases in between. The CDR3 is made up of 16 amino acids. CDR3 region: CASSLAQGEGNTEAFF. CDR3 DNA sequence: TGCGCCAGCAGCTTGGCACAGGGTGAGGGGAACACTGAAGCTTTCTTT.

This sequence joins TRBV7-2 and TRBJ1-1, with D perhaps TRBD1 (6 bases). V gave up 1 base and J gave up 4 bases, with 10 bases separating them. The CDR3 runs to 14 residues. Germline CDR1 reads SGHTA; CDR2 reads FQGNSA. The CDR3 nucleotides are TGTGCCAGCAGCTTAGGGGGGCTTGGCACTGAAGCTTTCTTT. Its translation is CASSLGGLGTEAFF. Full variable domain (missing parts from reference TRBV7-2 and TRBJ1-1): GAGVSQSPSNKVTEKGKDVELRCDPISGHTALYWYRQSLGQGLEFLIYFQGNSAPDKSGLPSDRFSAERTGGSVSTLTIQRTQQEDSAVYLCASSLGGLGTEAFFGQGTRLTVV.

The CDR3 DNA follows: TGTGCCAGCAGTTACGGCGGCGCGGGATACGGCACAGATACGCAGTATTTT. It is translated as CASSYGGAGYGTDTQYF. The chain employs TRBV6-2 or TRBV6-3 and TRBJ2-3; weak D call: TRBD2 (6 bases). Trimming took 2 bases from V and 1 from J, leaving 16 bases between them. The V gene's germline CDR1 is MNHEY and CDR2 SVGEGT. The CDR3 totals 17 residues.

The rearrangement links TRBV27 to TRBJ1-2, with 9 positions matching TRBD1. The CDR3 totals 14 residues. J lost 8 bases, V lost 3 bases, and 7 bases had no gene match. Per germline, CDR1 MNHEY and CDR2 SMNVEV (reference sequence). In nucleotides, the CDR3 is TGTGCCAGCAGTTTTGGGGACAGGGCGGAAGGCTACACCTTC. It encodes CASSFGDRAEGYTF.

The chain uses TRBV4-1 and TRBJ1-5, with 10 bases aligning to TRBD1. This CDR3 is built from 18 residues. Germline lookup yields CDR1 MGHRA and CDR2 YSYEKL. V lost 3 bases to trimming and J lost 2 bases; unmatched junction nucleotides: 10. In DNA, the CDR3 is TGCGCCAGCAGCCATATCCCGGGACAGGGGATTGGCAATCAGCCCCAGCATTTT. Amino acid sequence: CASSHIPGQGIGNQPQHF.

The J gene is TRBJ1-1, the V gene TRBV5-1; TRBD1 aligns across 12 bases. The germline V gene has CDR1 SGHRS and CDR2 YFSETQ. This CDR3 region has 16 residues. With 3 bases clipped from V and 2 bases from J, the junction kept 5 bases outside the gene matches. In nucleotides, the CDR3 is TGCGCCAGCAGCTCCGGGACAGGGGGCTTAAACACTGAAGCTTTCTTT. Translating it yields CASSSGTGGLNTEAFF.

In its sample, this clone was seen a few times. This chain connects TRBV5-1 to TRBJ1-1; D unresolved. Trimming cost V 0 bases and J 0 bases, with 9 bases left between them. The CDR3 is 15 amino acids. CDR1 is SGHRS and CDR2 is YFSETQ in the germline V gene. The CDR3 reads CASSLVSDMNTEAFF. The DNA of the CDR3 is TGCGCCAGCAGCTTGGTCTCAGACATGAACACTGAAGCTTTCTTT.

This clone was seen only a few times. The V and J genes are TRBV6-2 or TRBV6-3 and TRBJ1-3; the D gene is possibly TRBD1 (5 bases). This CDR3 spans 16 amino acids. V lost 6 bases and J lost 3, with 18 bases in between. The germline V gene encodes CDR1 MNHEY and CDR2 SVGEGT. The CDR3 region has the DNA TGTGCCAGCAGCCCTATGGGTAGGGGAGGTGGAAACACCATATATTTT. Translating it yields CASSPMGRGGGNTIYF.

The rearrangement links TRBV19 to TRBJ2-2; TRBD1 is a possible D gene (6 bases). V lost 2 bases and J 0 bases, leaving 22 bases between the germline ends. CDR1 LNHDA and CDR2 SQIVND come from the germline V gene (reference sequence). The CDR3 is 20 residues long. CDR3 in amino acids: CASSIRAVQGPLANTGELFF. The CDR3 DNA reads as TGTGCCAGTAGTATAAGAGCAGTGCAGGGGCCCCTCGCGAACACCGGGGAGCTGTTTTTT.

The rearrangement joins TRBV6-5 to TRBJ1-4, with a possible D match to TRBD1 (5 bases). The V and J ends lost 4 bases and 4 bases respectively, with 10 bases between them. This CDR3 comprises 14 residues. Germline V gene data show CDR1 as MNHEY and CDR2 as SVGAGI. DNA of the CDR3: TGTGCCAGCAGTTCGGGGGTGCTTAATGAAAAACTGTTTTTT. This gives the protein CASSSGVLNEKLFF.

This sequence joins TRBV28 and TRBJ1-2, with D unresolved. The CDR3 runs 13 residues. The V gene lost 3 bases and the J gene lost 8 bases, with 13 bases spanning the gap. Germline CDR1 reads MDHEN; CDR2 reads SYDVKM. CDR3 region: CASSFSGAGGYTF. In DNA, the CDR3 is TGTGCCAGCAGTTTCTCCGGCGCGGGCGGCTACACCTTC.

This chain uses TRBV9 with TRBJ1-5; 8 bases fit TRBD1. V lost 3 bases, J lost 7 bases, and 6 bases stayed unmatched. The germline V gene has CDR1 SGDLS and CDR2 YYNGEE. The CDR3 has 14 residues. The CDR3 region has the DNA TGTGCCAGCAGCGCCACGACAGGGGACCAGCCCCAGCATTTT. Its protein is CASSATTGDQPQHF.

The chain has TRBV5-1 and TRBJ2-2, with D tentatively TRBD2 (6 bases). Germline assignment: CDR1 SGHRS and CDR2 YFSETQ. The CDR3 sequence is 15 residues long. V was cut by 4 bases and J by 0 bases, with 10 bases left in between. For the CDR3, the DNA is TGCGCCAGCAGCCCCGGGACTTCGAACACCGGGGAGCTGTTTTTT. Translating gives CASSPGTSNTGELFF.

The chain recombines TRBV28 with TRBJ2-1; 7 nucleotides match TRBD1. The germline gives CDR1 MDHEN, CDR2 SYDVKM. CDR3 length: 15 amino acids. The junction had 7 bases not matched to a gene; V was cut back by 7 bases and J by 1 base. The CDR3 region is CASTLTGVSYNEQFF. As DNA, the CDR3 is TGTGCCAGCACTCTTACAGGGGTATCCTACAATGAGCAGTTCTTC.

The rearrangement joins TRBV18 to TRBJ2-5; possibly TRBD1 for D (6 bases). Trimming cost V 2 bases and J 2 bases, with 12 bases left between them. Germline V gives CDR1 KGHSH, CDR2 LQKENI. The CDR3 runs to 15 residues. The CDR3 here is CASSPVGTYQETQYF. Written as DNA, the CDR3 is TGTGCCAGCTCACCAGTAGGGACATATCAAGAGACCCAGTACTTC.